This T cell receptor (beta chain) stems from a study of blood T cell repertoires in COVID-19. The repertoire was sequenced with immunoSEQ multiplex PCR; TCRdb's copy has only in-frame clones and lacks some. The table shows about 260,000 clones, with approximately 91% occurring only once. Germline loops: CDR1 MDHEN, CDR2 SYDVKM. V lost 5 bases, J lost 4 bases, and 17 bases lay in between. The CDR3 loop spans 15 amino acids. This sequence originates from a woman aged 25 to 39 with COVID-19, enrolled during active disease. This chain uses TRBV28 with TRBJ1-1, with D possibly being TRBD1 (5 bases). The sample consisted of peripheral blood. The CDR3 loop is CASSPPSGGGTEAFF. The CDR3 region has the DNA TGTGCCAGCAGTCCCCCGTCCGGGGGAGGCACTGAAGCTTTCTTT.